The 26 T cell receptor beta chains below come from one sample, sequenced in a study of blood T cell repertoires in COVID-19. TCRdb's table, derived via immunoSEQ multiplex PCR, lists solely in-frame clones and lacks some. The repertoire consists of around 140,000 clones, with over 70% occurring once and the leading ten covering around 2.1%. Sequencing input: peripheral blood. These receptors all come from a woman aged 60-75 years with acute or convalescent COVID-19.

This rearrangement joins TRBV27 to TRBJ2-7; 8 bases line up with TRBD2. The junction had 3 bases not matched to a gene; V was cut back by 5 bases and J by 9 bases. The length of the CDR3 is 11 residues. CDR1 is MNHEY, CDR2 SMNVEV, per germline (reference sequence). CDR3 residues: CASSGGLGQYF. The CDR3 nucleotides read TGTGCCAGCAGTGGGGGACTAGGGCAGTACTTC.

The chain combines TRBV6-5 with TRBJ1-3; the D gene is possibly TRBD1 (5 bases). V lost 4 bases to trimming and J lost 1 base, with 11 bases between them. The CDR3 length is 15 residues. The germline gives CDR1 MNHEY, CDR2 SVGAGI. The CDR3 loop is CASSSDPGSGNTIYF. The CDR3 DNA reads TGTGCCAGCAGTTCCGACCCAGGGTCTGGAAACACCATATATTTT.

This clone was found a few times. The rearrangement joins TRBV19 to TRBJ2-1, with 11 positions matching TRBD2. Germline V lookup: CDR1 LNHDA, CDR2 SQIVND (reference sequence). J gave up 8 bases and V 3 bases, and 3 bases lay outside the gene matches. There are 14 residues in the CDR3. CDR3 loop: CASSISGLADEQFF. In nucleotides, the CDR3 is TGTGCCAGTAGTATTTCGGGACTAGCGGATGAGCAGTTCTTC.

This clone was observed a handful of times. The chain links TRBV5-1 to TRBJ2-3; unclear D gene. The V end lost 0 bases, the J end lost 6 bases, and 14 bases lay between the germline ends. CDR1 is SGHRS, CDR2 YFSETQ, per germline. The CDR3 has 15 amino acids. The CDR3 nucleotides are TGCGCCAGCAGCTTGGCCGCGGCCGCTGGGGATACGCAGTATTTT. Encoded protein: CASSLAAAAGDTQYF. Combining the CDR3 with reference TRBV5-1 and TRBJ2-3 gives the whole variable domain KAGVTQTPRYLIKTRGQQVTLSCSPISGHRSVSWYQQTPGQGLQFLFEYFSETQRNKGNFPGRFSGRQFSNSRSEMNVSTLELGDSALYLCASSLAAAAGDTQYFGPGTRLTVL.

The chain recombines TRBV30 with TRBJ1-1, with D perhaps TRBD1 (6 bases). V was clipped by 4 bases and J by 6 bases, with 15 bases between them. There are 13 residues in the CDR3. Germline CDR1 reads GTSNPN; CDR2 reads SVGIG (reference sequence). The CDR3 DNA reads as TGTGCCTGGACTCTAGGCGGGGGGCCTGAAGCTTTCTTT. Translation gives CAWTLGGGPEAFF.

The V gene is TRBV5-6, the J gene TRBJ1-5; D is ambiguous. CDR3 length: 15 amino acids. The V and J ends lost 2 bases and 0 bases respectively, with 9 bases between them. Germline V gene sequence: CDR1 SGHDT, CDR2 YYEEEE. In DNA, the CDR3 is TGTGCCAGCAGCTTACGAGGGTATAGCAATCAGCCCCAGCATTTT. Translating it yields CASSLRGYSNQPQHF.

The chain recombines TRBV19 with TRBJ2-2, with unresolved D. Germline CDR1 LNHDA, CDR2 SQIVND (reference sequence). The CDR3 consists of 14 residues. Trimming took 5 bases from V and 6 from J, leaving 13 bases between them. This chain's CDR3 is CASSLTNRAGELFF. The DNA of the CDR3 is TGTGCCAGTAGTTTGACCAATCGGGCCGGGGAGCTGTTTTTT.

V is TRBV29-1 and J is TRBJ2-1, with no clear D. CDR1 SQVTM and CDR2 ANQGSEA come from the germline V gene. Between the trimmed V and J ends, which lost 3 bases and 5 bases, there was a span of 8 bases. The CDR3 has 12 amino acids. CDR3 sequence: CSVDIVHNEQFF. As DNA, the CDR3 is TGCAGCGTTGACATTGTTCACAATGAGCAGTTCTTC.

The V call is TRBV15, the J call TRBJ1-6; a weak D match, TRBD1 (6 bases). CDR3 length: 15 residues. Germline V gene data show CDR1 as LNHNV and CDR2 as YYDKDF (reference sequence). Trimming pared 2 bases from V and 9 bases from J, leaving 14 bases between. The CDR3 DNA sequence: TGTGCCACCAGCAGAACCGGGACATTTAGTTCACCCCTCCACTTT. Residues: CATSRTGTFSSPLHF.

In its sample, this clone was seen a few times. The chain links TRBV2 to TRBJ1-6; possibly TRBD1 for D (5 bases). CDR1 SNHLY and CDR2 FYNNEI come from the germline V gene. V lost 0 bases to trimming and J lost 9 bases, with 9 bases between them. The CDR3 covers 14 residues. The CDR3 spells CASSEALRGSPLHF. DNA of the CDR3: TGTGCCAGCAGTGAAGCGCTTAGGGGTTCACCCCTCCACTTT.

The genes are TRBV11-2 and TRBJ2-1, with D tentatively TRBD2 (6 bases). The V gene lost 2 bases and the J gene lost 3 bases, with 11 bases spanning the gap. The CDR3 loop spans 15 amino acids. CDR1 is SGHAT and CDR2 is FQNNGV in the germline V gene. The CDR3 sequence: CASSLSGGDYNEQFF. The CDR3 nucleotides read TGTGCCAGCAGCTTATCGGGCGGGGACTACAATGAGCAGTTCTTC.

This chain links TRBV10-3 with TRBJ2-3, with 9 bases lining up with TRBD1. This CDR3 comprises 15 residues. With V trimmed by 4 bases and J by 5 bases, 7 bases remained unmatched. CDR1 is ENHRY and CDR2 is SYGVKD in the germline V gene. Here the CDR3 DNA reads TGTGCCATCAGTGGGACAGGGGTAAATGAAGATACGCAGTATTTT. Translated, it gives CAISGTGVNEDTQYF.

This clone showed up just once. The chain employs TRBV9 and TRBJ2-3, with 10 positions matching TRBD2. Germline trimming cut 6 bases from V and 3 bases from J; bases unmatched to any gene: 7. This CDR3 region has 15 residues. The germline V gene encodes CDR1 SGDLS and CDR2 YYNGEE. The CDR3 DNA reads as TGTGCCAGCAACCCCCTAGCGGGAGAGACAGATACGCAGTATTTT. Amino acids: CASNPLAGETDTQYF. Using reference TRBV9 and TRBJ2-3 for the parts outside the CDR3, the full variable domain is DSGVTQTPKHLITATGQRVTLRCSPRSGDLSVYWYQQSLDQGLQFLIQYYNGEERAKGNILERFSAQQFPDLHSELNLSSLELGDSALYFCASNPLAGETDTQYFGPGTRLTVL.

J is TRBJ1-6 and V is TRBV28, with D perhaps matching TRBD1 (5 bases). Trimming removed 8 bases from V and 16 bases from J, with 15 bases in between. CDR3 length: 11 residues. Per germline, CDR1 MDHEN and CDR2 SYDVKM. CDR3 amino acids: CASGWGGFLHF. The CDR3 DNA reads TGTGCCAGCGGTTGGGGGGGATTTCTCCACTTT. Drawing the rest from reference TRBV28 and TRBJ1-6, the complete variable domain is DVKVTQSSRYLVKRTGEKVFLECVQDMDHENMFWYRQDPGLGLRLIYFSYDVKMKEKGDIPEGYSVSREKKERFSLILESASTNQTSMYLCASGWGGFLHFGNGTRLTVT.

Comments on this clone: This sample also contains other DNA sequences that code for the same CDR3. The chain employs TRBV27 and TRBJ1-2; 9 positions agree with TRBD1. Germline values: CDR1 MNHEY, CDR2 SMNVEV (reference sequence). The CDR3 is made up of 13 amino acids. Losses at the gene ends were 5 bases for V and 5 bases for J; bases not matched to a gene: 3. The CDR3 loop is CASSPDRGYGYTF. The CDR3 DNA sequence: TGTGCCAGCAGTCCAGACAGGGGGTATGGCTACACCTTC.

This chain joins TRBV28 and TRBJ2-7; D is ambiguous. CDR3 length: 11 residues. The V gene lost 6 bases and the J gene lost 3 bases, with 6 bases spanning the gap. Germline loops: CDR1 MDHEN, CDR2 SYDVKM. This CDR3 reads CASSPNYEQYF. The CDR3 region has the DNA TGTGCCAGCAGCCCTAACTACGAGCAGTACTTC. Using reference TRBV28 and TRBJ2-7 for the parts outside the CDR3, the full variable domain is DVKVTQSSRYLVKRTGEKVFLECVQDMDHENMFWYRQDPGLGLRLIYFSYDVKMKEKGDIPEGYSVSREKKERFSLILESASTNQTSMYLCASSPNYEQYFGPGTRLTVT.

The J gene is TRBJ2-3, the V gene TRBV29-1; tentative D call: TRBD2 (6 bases). Trimming cost V 3 bases and J 2 bases, with 9 bases left between them. Germline-derived CDR1 and CDR2 are SQVTM and ANQGSEA. The CDR3 has 13 amino acids. The CDR3 DNA reads as TGCAGCGTTGACCGCGGGGACACAGATACGCAGTATTTT. Its protein is CSVDRGDTDTQYF.

The chain links TRBV2 to TRBJ1-4; 7 nucleotides match TRBD1. Germline CDR1 and CDR2: SNHLY and FYNNEI. Unmatched junction bases numbered 3, after V lost 6 bases and J lost 5 bases. The CDR3 has 13 residues. Written as DNA, the CDR3 is TGTGCCAGCAGGGACAGGCCAAATGAAAAACTGTTTTTT. Its protein product is CASRDRPNEKLFF.

The chain combines TRBV28 with TRBJ1-1; unclear D gene. Between the trimmed V and J ends, which lost 2 bases and 9 bases, there was a span of 13 bases. CDR1 is MDHEN and CDR2 is SYDVKM in the germline V gene. The CDR3 is 13 amino acids. CDR3 DNA: TGTGCCAGCAGTTTAAGAACTCCGAGGAAAGCTTTCTTT. Translation gives CASSLRTPRKAFF.

The chain joins TRBV15 to TRBJ1-5, with TRBD1 matching 8 bases. CDR1 is LNHNV, CDR2 YYDKDF, per germline (reference sequence). This CDR3 is built from 14 residues. V shed 3 bases, J shed 4 bases, and the junction held 2 bases outside the gene matches. The CDR3, as DNA: TGTGCCACCAGCAGGGACAGGGCGAATCAGCCCCAGCATTTT. This codes for CATSRDRANQPQHF.

The chain links TRBV7-9 to TRBJ2-1; D gene unclear. The germline V gene has CDR1 SEHNR and CDR2 FQNEAQ (reference sequence). V was pared by 5 bases and J by 4 bases, with 15 bases between. The CDR3 is made up of 15 amino acids. The CDR3 reads CASSTATAKYNEQFF. For the CDR3, the DNA is TGTGCCAGCAGCACCGCCACCGCTAAGTACAATGAGCAGTTCTTC.

This chain links TRBV6-1 with TRBJ2-1, with TRBD1 as a possible D gene (6 bases). The germline V and J ends were trimmed by 4 bases and 2 bases, with 21 bases remaining between them. The CDR3 sequence is 18 residues long. CDR1 is MNHNS, CDR2 SASEGT, per germline. This CDR3 reads CASSGEGSGTRTYNEQFF. CDR3 bases: TGTGCCAGCAGTGGAGAGGGGAGTGGGACAAGGACCTACAATGAGCAGTTCTTC.

The chain combines TRBV28 with TRBJ2-7, with 8 bases matching TRBD1. Germline values: CDR1 MDHEN, CDR2 SYDVKM. The trim removed 2 bases at V and 6 bases at J, leaving 6 bases unmatched. The CDR3 totals 14 residues. The CDR3 nucleotides are TGTGCCAGCAGTTTAGGGGACAGGTTTGGCGAGCAGTACTTC. This codes for CASSLGDRFGEQYF.

The gene calls are TRBV5-1 and TRBJ1-2; D possibly corresponds to TRBD1 (5 bases). In germline, CDR1 is SGHRS, CDR2 YFSETQ. This CDR3 is built from 14 residues. V gave up 1 base and J gave up 3 bases, with 10 bases separating them. The CDR3 spells CASSLKTTDYGYTF. The CDR3 region has the DNA TGCGCCAGCAGCTTGAAAACGACAGACTATGGCTACACCTTC.

The chain links TRBV11-2 to TRBJ2-5, with D maybe TRBD2 (6 bases). CDR1 is SGHAT and CDR2 is FQNNGV in the germline V gene. The CDR3 runs to 17 residues. With 2 bases removed from V and 5 bases from J, the gap between germline ends came to 21 bases. CDR3 DNA: TGTGCCAGCAGCTTAAGGTTAGCGGACCCTCTACGGGAGACCCAGTACTTC. Translation: CASSLRLADPLRETQYF.

The chain couples TRBV11-2 to TRBJ2-1; TRBD2 matches 11 bases. The germline gives CDR1 SGHAT, CDR2 FQNNGV. The CDR3 has 15 amino acids. Trimming removed 3 bases from V and 4 bases from J; junction bases left unmatched: 2. CDR3 sequence reads: CASSLTSGTYNEQFF. CDR3 DNA: TGTGCCAGCAGCTTGACTAGCGGGACATACAATGAGCAGTTCTTC. Variable domain in full (rest from reference TRBV11-2 and TRBJ2-1): EAGVAQSPRYKIIEKRQSVAFWCNPISGHATLYWYQQILGQGPKLLIQFQNNGVVDDSQLPKDRFSAERLKGVDSTLKIQPAKLEDSAVYLCASSLTSGTYNEQFFGPGTRLTVL.